The 4 T cell receptor beta chains below come from one sample, sequenced in a study of blood T cell repertoires in COVID-19. The repertoire was sequenced with immunoSEQ multiplex PCR; TCRdb's copy has only in-frame clones and lacks some. The sample yields 240,000 or so clones, around 86% seen once. Sequenced input: peripheral blood. The receptors originated from a woman aged 70-85 years with active or convalescent COVID-19.

A few counts support this clone. CDR3 residues: CAIREGRNYGYTF. The CDR3, as DNA: TGTGCCATCAGAGAGGGGCGTAACTATGGCTACACCTTC. The rearrangement uses TRBV10-3 and TRBJ1-2; possible D gene TRBD1, 5 bases. There are 13 residues in the CDR3. Germline assignment: CDR1 ENHRY and CDR2 SYGVKD. With 6 bases removed from V and 1 base from J, the gap between germline ends came to 9 bases.

The CDR3 loop is CASSPRPGLGPYNEQFF. In nucleotides, the CDR3 is TGTGCCAGCAGTCCTCGGCCGGGACTGGGGCCCTACAATGAGCAGTTCTTC. The chain recombines TRBV27 with TRBJ2-1; possibly TRBD2 for D (6 bases). Germline assignment: CDR1 MNHEY and CDR2 SMNVEV (reference sequence). This CDR3 contains 17 residues. Trimming stripped 5 bases from V and 2 bases from J, with 19 bases between.

The rearrangement uses TRBV24-1 and TRBJ1-1; 8 nucleotides agree with TRBD1. Germline CDR1 KGHDR, CDR2 SFDVKD. The V gene end was trimmed by 4 bases and the J gene end by 3 bases; junction bases not matched to a gene: 9. The CDR3 length is 16 residues. The CDR3 loop is CATSEPSDRGYTEAFF. For the CDR3, the DNA is TGTGCCACCAGTGAGCCCTCCGACAGGGGATACACTGAAGCTTTCTTT.

The chain uses TRBV19 and TRBJ1-5; the match to TRBD1 covers 7 bases. CDR1 and CDR2 (germline): LNHDA, SQIVND (reference sequence). The CDR3 spans 13 residues. Trimming at V came to 8 bases and at J to 9 bases, leaving 10 bases not matched to a gene. CDR3 coding DNA: TGTGCCAGTTCCGATAGACAGGGCAGGCCCCAGCATTTT. Translation: CASSDRQGRPQHF.